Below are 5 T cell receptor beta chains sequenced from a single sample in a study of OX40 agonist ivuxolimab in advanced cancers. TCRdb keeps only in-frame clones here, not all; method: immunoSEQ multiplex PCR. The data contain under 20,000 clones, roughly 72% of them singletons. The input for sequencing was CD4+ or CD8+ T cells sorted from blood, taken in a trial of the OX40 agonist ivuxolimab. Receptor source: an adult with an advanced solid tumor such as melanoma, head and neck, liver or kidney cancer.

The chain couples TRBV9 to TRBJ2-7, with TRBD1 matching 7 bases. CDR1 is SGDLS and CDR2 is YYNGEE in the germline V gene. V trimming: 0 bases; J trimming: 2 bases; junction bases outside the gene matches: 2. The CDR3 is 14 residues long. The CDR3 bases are TGTGCCAGCAGCGTAGGGGACAGCCCCTACGAGCAGTACTTC. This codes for CASSVGDSPYEQYF.

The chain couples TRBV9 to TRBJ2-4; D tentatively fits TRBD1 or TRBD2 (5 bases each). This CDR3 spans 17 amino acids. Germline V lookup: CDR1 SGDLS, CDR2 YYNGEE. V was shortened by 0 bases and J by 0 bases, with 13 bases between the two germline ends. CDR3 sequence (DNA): TGTGCCAGCAGCGTAGAGGGACCAGGCGGAGCCAAAAACATTCAGTACTTC. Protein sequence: CASSVEGPGGAKNIQYF.

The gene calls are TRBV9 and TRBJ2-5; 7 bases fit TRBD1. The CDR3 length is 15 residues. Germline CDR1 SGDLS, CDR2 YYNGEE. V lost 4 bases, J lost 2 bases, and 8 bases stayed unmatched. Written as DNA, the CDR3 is TGTGCCAGCAGCTCTTCTGGGACAGTACAAGAGACCCAGTACTTC. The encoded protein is CASSSSGTVQETQYF.

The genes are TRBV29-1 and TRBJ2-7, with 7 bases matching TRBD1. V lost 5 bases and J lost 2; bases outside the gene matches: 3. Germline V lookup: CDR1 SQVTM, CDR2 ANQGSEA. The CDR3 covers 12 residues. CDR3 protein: CSVIGGTYEQYF. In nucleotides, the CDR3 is TGCAGCGTTATAGGGGGCACCTACGAGCAGTACTTC.

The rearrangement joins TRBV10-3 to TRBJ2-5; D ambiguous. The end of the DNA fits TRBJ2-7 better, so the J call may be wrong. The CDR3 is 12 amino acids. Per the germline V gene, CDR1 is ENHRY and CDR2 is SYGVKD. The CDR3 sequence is CAISESTYEQYF. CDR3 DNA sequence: TGTGCCATCAGTGAGTCTACCTACGAGCAGTACTTC.